The rows below give T cell receptor beta chains drawn from one sample of a study of graft-versus-host responses after intestinal transplantation. Profiling relied on immunoSEQ multiplex PCR, and the TCRdb table lists in-frame clones only, not all of them. This sample has around 20,000 clones, with roughly 79% found just once. The input for sequencing was ileum tissue, taken 12 days after intestinal transplant. These receptors were taken from a human patient who received an intestinal transplant, so some T cells may come from the graft donor. The CDR3 runs from the conserved cysteine through the conserved F or W. A D gene is named only where the DNA matches it firmly. Size values are once, few and many counts, or a class for expanded clones, and some rows have none.

v_gene: TRBV11-2
j_gene: TRBJ2-5
d_gene: TRBD2
abundance: NA
CDR3aa: CASSPGWAGVETQYF
CDR3nt: TGTGCCAGCAGCCCCGGGTGGGCGGGGGTAGAGACCCAGTACTTC

v_gene: TRBV7-8
j_gene: TRBJ2-1
d_gene: NA
abundance: NA
CDR3aa: CASSHVGGDTYNEQFF
CDR3nt: TGTGCCAGCAGCCACGTAGGGGGAGATACCTACAATGAGCAGTTCTTC

v_gene: TRBV13
j_gene: TRBJ2-7
d_gene: TRBD2
abundance: NA
CDR3aa: CASSLSEGRAYEQYF
CDR3nt: TGTGCCAGCAGCTTAAGCGAGGGGAGGGCCTACGAGCAGTACTTC

v_gene: TRBV19
j_gene: TRBJ2-3
d_gene: TRBD2
abundance: NA
CDR3aa: CATALADLTDTQYF
CDR3nt: TGTGCCACCGCCCTAGCGGACCTCACAGATACGCAGTATTTT

v_gene: TRBV19
j_gene: TRBJ1-2
d_gene: TRBD1
abundance: NA
CDR3aa: CASTRPGQGGYGYTF
CDR3nt: TGTGCCAGTACCCGTCCGGGACAGGGCGGTTATGGCTACACCTTC

v_gene: TRBV27
j_gene: TRBJ1-4
d_gene: NA
abundance: NA
CDR3aa: CASKVRDEKLFF
CDR3nt: TGTGCCAGCAAGGTGAGGGATGAAAAACTGTTTTTT

v_gene: TRBV9
j_gene: TRBJ1-1
d_gene: TRBD1
abundance: NA
CDR3aa: CASSAVTGAGGTEAFF
CDR3nt: TGTGCCAGCAGCGCCGTAACAGGGGCTGGGGGCACTGAAGCTTTCTTT

v_gene: TRBV5-5
j_gene: TRBJ2-5
d_gene: NA
abundance: NA
CDR3aa: CASSLTGTPPQETQYF
CDR3nt: TGTGCCAGCAGCTTAACAGGGACACCCCCTCAAGAGACCCAGTACTTC

v_gene: TRBV7-2
j_gene: TRBJ2-7
d_gene: TRBD1
abundance: NA
CDR3aa: CASSPWTGNNYEQYF
CDR3nt: TGTGCCAGCAGCCCATGGACAGGGAACAATTACGAGCAGTACTTC

v_gene: TRBV27
j_gene: TRBJ1-3
d_gene: NA
abundance: NA
CDR3aa: CASSLSGENTIYF
CDR3nt: TGTGCCAGCAGTTTAAGCGGGGAGAACACCATATATTTT

v_gene: TRBV7-9
j_gene: TRBJ2-7
d_gene: TRBD2
abundance: NA
CDR3aa: CASLLTSGPYEQYF
CDR3nt: TGTGCCAGCCTCTTGACTAGCGGGCCCTACGAGCAGTACTTC

v_gene: TRBV7-9
j_gene: TRBJ1-4
d_gene: TRBD1
abundance: NA
CDR3aa: CASSPQGGEKLFF
CDR3nt: TGTGCCAGCAGCCCCCAAGGGGGCGAAAAACTGTTTTTT

v_gene: TRBV19
j_gene: TRBJ1-1
d_gene: NA
abundance: NA
CDR3aa: CASKWGGGVNTEAFF
CDR3nt: TGTGCCAGTAAGTGGGGCGGTGGGGTGAACACTGAAGCTTTCTTT

v_gene: TRBV9
j_gene: TRBJ2-3
d_gene: NA
abundance: NA
CDR3aa: CASSPTPGDTQYF
CDR3nt: TGTGCCAGCAGCCCTACCCCAGGGGATACGCAGTATTTT

v_gene: TRBV7-7
j_gene: TRBJ2-2
d_gene: TRBD2
abundance: once
CDR3aa: CASSPRLAGYGTGELFF
CDR3nt: TGTGCTAGCAGCCCCCGGCTAGCGGGTTACGGCACCGGGGAGCTGTTTTTT

v_gene: TRBV21-1
j_gene: TRBJ1-4
d_gene: NA
abundance: NA
CDR3aa: CASNERTGRAGRFNEKLFF
CDR3nt: TGTGCCAGCAACGAAAGGACAGGGAGAGCGGGGCGCTTTAATGAAAAACTGTTTTTT

v_gene: TRBV29-1
j_gene: TRBJ1-1
d_gene: NA
abundance: few
CDR3aa: CSVEGGSGATEAFF
CDR3nt: TGCAGCGTTGAAGGGGGTAGCGGAGCCACTGAAGCTTTCTTT

v_gene: TRBV7-7
j_gene: TRBJ2-5
d_gene: NA
abundance: NA
CDR3aa: CASSLGSWQGTQYF
CDR3nt: TGTGCTAGCAGCTTAGGGAGTTGGCAAGGGACCCAGTACTTC

v_gene: TRBV28
j_gene: TRBJ2-3
d_gene: TRBD1
abundance: NA
CDR3aa: CASSFRGSTDTQYF
CDR3nt: TGTGCCAGCAGTTTCAGGGGGAGCACAGATACGCAGTATTTT

v_gene: TRBV29-1
j_gene: TRBJ2-2
d_gene: NA
abundance: NA
CDR3aa: CSVPRGTGELFF
CDR3nt: TGCAGCGTTCCGAGAGGGACCGGGGAGCTGTTTTTT

v_gene: TRBV7-2
j_gene: TRBJ1-1
d_gene: NA
abundance: NA
CDR3aa: CASSSSRGGGTEAFF
CDR3nt: TGTGCCAGCAGCTCTAGCAGGGGAGGGGGCACTGAAGCTTTCTTT

v_gene: TRBV11-2
j_gene: TRBJ2-7
d_gene: TRBD2
abundance: few
CDR3aa: CASSAPTSGRGEQYF
CDR3nt: TGTGCCAGCAGCGCCCCGACTAGCGGGAGGGGCGAGCAGTACTTC

v_gene: TRBV28
j_gene: TRBJ1-1
d_gene: NA
abundance: once
CDR3aa: CASSLTRQTMNTEAFF
CDR3nt: TGTGCCAGCAGTTTAACGCGGCAGACCATGAACACTGAAGCTTTCTTT

v_gene: TRBV4-3
j_gene: TRBJ2-7
d_gene: NA
abundance: NA
CDR3aa: CASSPVRGTYEQYF
CDR3nt: TGCGCCAGCAGCCCGGTCCGGGGAACCTACGAGCAGTACTTC

v_gene: TRBV6-1
j_gene: TRBJ2-3
d_gene: NA
abundance: NA
CDR3aa: CASSQGSFQYF
CDR3nt: TGTGCCAGCAGTCAGGGGAGTTTCCAGTATTTT

v_gene: TRBV19
j_gene: TRBJ1-1
d_gene: NA
abundance: NA
CDR3aa: CATKPWQGDTEAFF
CDR3nt: TGTGCCACTAAACCCTGGCAGGGCGACACTGAAGCTTTCTTT

v_gene: TRBV6-5
j_gene: TRBJ1-1
d_gene: NA
abundance: NA
CDR3aa: CASSYPAGNMNTEAFF
CDR3nt: TGTGCCAGCAGTTACCCCGCCGGGAACATGAACACTGAAGCTTTCTTT

v_gene: TRBV6-1
j_gene: TRBJ1-5
d_gene: TRBD1
abundance: once
CDR3aa: CASSELGGHQPQHF
CDR3nt: TGTGCCAGCAGTGAGCTAGGGGGCCATCAGCCCCAGCATTTT

v_gene: TRBV5-1
j_gene: TRBJ2-1
d_gene: NA
abundance: NA
CDR3aa: CASSPFGGHEQFF
CDR3nt: TGCGCCAGCAGCCCTTTTGGGGGCCATGAGCAGTTCTTC

v_gene: TRBV20-1
j_gene: TRBJ2-7
d_gene: NA
abundance: few
CDR3aa: CSAPGAPQYF
CDR3nt: TGCAGTGCCCCGGGTGCCCCGCAGTACTTC

v_gene: TRBV2
j_gene: TRBJ1-6
d_gene: TRBD1
abundance: NA
CDR3aa: CASRGQGPTNSPLHF
CDR3nt: TGTGCCAGCAGGGGACAGGGTCCTACCAATTCACCCCTCCACTTT